Listed below are T cell receptor beta chains from one sample, sequenced in a study of T cells in Graves' hyperthyroidism and ophthalmopathy. TCRdb fed the multiplex PCR reads into MiXCR, producing one record per CDR3 protein. The repertoire has some 440,000 distinct CDR3 sequences, about a sixth of them found once; the top ten carry 13% to 15%. The sample consisted of blood. The receptors were gathered from a young woman with Graves' hyperthyroidism. Both conserved end residues are part of each CDR3. Fields, in order: clone size, V gene, D gene, J gene, CDR3 DNA, CDR3 protein. A D gene is named only where the DNA matches it firmly. Clone size is not always given. Where it is, it says once, few, many or a class for expanded clones.

-,TRBV20-1,TRBD2,TRBJ2-4,TGCAGTGCCATTAACCCGGGACTAGCGGACCACAAAAACATTCAGTACTTC,CSAINPGLADHKNIQYF
many,TRBV5-1,TRBD1,TRBJ1-1,TGCGCCAGCAGCTTGGGCCAGGGGGCATTGAACACTGAAGCTTTCTTT,CASSLGQGALNTEAFF
many,TRBV6-2/TRBV6-3,TRBD1,TRBJ1-1,TGTGCCAGCAGCCACAACCCGGACAGGGCGCGGAACACTGAAGCTTTCTTT,CASSHNPDRARNTEAFF
few,TRBV3-1,TRBD2,TRBJ2-7,TGTGCCAGCAGCCAAGGACTAGCAGCCTACGAGCAGTACTTC,CASSQGLAAYEQYF
few,TRBV24-1,-,TRBJ1-2,TGTGCCACCAGTGACCCGACCAGGGACGGCTACACCTTC,CATSDPTRDGYTF
-,TRBV12-5,TRBD2,TRBJ2-4,TGTGCTAGTGATCGAACTAGCGCGGGGGCCAAAAACATTCAGTACTTC,CASDRTSAGAKNIQYF
many,TRBV20-1,-,TRBJ1-6,TGCAGTGCTAGAGCTAGAGACGTAACAAATTCACCCCTCCACTTT,CSARARDVTNSPLHF
-,TRBV6-1,-,TRBJ1-4,TGTGCCAGCAGTGAATGGGGGCAGGGAGGCGAAAAACTGTTTTTT,CASSEWGQGGEKLFF
-,TRBV11-2,-,TRBJ1-1,TGTGCCAGCAGCTCGCTCACCAACCCCGAAGCTTTCTTT,CASSSLTNPEAFF
many,TRBV2,TRBD1,TRBJ1-4,TGTGCCAGCAGCCCCGGACAGGGGACTAATGAAAAACTGTTTTTT,CASSPGQGTNEKLFF
-,TRBV20-1,TRBD1,TRBJ2-7,TGCAGTGCTAGAGAAACAGGGGGCCCAGGTTCATACGAGCAGTACTTC,CSARETGGPGSYEQYF
many,TRBV6-1,-,TRBJ1-2,TGTGCCAGCAGTGTGCAGGGTGAGGGCTACACCTTC,CASSVQGEGYTF
many,TRBV20-1,TRBD2,TRBJ2-1,TGCAGTGCTATGGGACTAGCGGGAGAGGATGAGCAGTTCTTC,CSAMGLAGEDEQFF
-,TRBV24-1,-,TRBJ1-2,TGTGCCACCAGTGAGGGTCTTGGCTACACCTTC,CATSEGLGYTF
-,TRBV7-3,TRBD1,TRBJ2-2,TGTGCCAGCAGCTTAGCGGGACAGGCTAACACCGGGGAGCTGTTTTTT,CASSLAGQANTGELFF
few,TRBV20-1,-,TRBJ1-6,TGCAGTGCTAGAAGGCAGCGGGCCCCCAGTAATAATTCACCCCTCCACTTT,CSARRQRAPSNNSPLHF
once,TRBV19,-,TRBJ2-7,TGTGCCAGTAGTAAAACTATGCGGTCGGGCGAGCAGTACTTC,CASSKTMRSGEQYF
few,TRBV5-1,TRBD1,TRBJ2-1,TGCGCCAGCAGCCCGATCGACAGGGGGCCGAACAATGAGCAGTTCTTC,CASSPIDRGPNNEQFF
many,TRBV20-1,TRBD1,TRBJ1-1,TGCAGTGCTAGAGGGACAGGGGGCGCGCTTTGGAACACTGAAGCTTTCTTT,CSARGTGGALWNTEAFF
-,TRBV20-1,-,TRBJ2-5,TGCAGTGCTAGGTCATCCCGCGAGTACTTC,CSARSSREYF
many,TRBV12-3/TRBV12-4,-,TRBJ2-3,TGTGCCAGCAGCCAAGGACTCCCAGCAGATACGCAGTATTTT,CASSQGLPADTQYF
-,TRBV20-1,TRBD2,TRBJ2-1,TGCAGTGCGCCGACTAGCGGGAGGTCTGAGCAGTTCTTC,CSAPTSGRSEQFF
many,TRBV18,-,TRBJ2-7,TGTGCCAGCTCTCTAAGTAATCGCGCCGAGCAGTACTTC,CASSLSNRAEQYF
many,TRBV20-1,-,TRBJ1-5,TGCAGTGCTAGAGCTCAGGAAAATCAGCCCCAGCATTTT,CSARAQENQPQHF